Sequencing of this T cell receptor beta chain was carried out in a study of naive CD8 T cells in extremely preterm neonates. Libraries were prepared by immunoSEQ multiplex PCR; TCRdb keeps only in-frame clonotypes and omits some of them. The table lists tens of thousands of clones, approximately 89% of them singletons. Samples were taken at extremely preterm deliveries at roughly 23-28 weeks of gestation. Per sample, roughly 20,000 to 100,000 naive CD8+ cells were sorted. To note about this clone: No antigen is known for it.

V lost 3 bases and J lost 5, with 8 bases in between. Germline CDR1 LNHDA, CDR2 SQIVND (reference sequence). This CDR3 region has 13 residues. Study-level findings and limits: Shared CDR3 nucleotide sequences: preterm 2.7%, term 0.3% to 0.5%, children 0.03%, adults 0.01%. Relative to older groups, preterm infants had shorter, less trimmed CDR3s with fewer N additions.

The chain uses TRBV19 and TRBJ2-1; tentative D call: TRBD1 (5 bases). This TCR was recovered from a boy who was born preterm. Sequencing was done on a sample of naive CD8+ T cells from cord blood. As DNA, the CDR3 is TGTGCCAGTAGTATTGAAGGGGACAATGAGCAGTTCTTC. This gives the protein CASSIEGDNEQFF. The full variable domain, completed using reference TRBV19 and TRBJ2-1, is DGGITQSPKYLFRKEGQNVTLSCEQNLNHDAMYWYRQDPGQGLRLIYYSQIVNDFQKGDIAEGYSVSREKKESFPLTVTSAQKNPTAFYLCASSIEGDNEQFFGPGTRLTVL.